The sequence of this TCR beta chain was determined in a study of T cell responses to AZD1222 COVID-19 vaccine. Study-wide results and caveats: White British ancestry dominated among donors, who included more females, and clonal diversity was possibly underestimated. Two AZD1222 administrations were followed by greater Spike-specific TCR breadth and depth.

Assay: immunoSEQ multiplex PCR; the TCRdb copy retains only in-frame clones and omits some. The sample contains about 40,000 clones, 88% of which appear only once. CDR3 length: 13 residues. The V gene's germline CDR1 is GTSNPN and CDR2 SVGIG (reference sequence). V dropped 3 bases and J dropped 8 bases, with 14 bases sitting between them. As for this clone: Its antigen remains unidentified.

The source of this sequence is an adult who received the MenACWY meningococcal vaccine as a control. The sample consisted of peripheral blood, taken 28 days after the second dose of the MenACWY control vaccine. V and J are TRBV30 and TRBJ2-1, with D possibly being TRBD2 (5 bases). The CDR3 DNA is TGTGCCTGGAGCCGGCCGGGGAGACATGAGCAGTTCTTC. Translation: CAWSRPGRHEQFF.